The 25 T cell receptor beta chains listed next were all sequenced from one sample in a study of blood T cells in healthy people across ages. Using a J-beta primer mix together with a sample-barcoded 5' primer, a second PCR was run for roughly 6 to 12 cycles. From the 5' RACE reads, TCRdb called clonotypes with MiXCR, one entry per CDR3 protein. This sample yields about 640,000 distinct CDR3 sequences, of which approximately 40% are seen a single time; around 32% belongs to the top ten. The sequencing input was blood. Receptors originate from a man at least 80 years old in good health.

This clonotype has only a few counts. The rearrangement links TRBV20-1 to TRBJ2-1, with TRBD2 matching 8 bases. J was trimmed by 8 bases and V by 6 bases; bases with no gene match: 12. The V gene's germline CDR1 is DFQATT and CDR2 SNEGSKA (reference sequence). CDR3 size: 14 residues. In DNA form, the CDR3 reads TGCAGTGCCAGGGGCTTAGCGGGATTGGATGAGCAGTTCTTC. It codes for CSARGLAGLDEQFF.

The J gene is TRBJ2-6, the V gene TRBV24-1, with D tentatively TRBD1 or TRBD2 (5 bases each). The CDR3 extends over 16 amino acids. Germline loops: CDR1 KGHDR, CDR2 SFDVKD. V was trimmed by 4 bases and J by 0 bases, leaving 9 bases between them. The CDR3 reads CATSEGTGSGANVLTF. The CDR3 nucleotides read TGTGCCACCAGTGAGGGGACGGGCTCTGGGGCCAACGTCCTGACTTTC.

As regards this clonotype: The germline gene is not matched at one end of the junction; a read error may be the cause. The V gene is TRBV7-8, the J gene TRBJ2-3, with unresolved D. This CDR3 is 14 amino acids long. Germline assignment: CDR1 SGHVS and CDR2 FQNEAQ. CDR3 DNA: TGTGCCAGCAGCTTGACTTCCCCACCAGATAGGCAGTATTTT. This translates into CASSLTSPPDRQYF.

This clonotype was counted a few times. In DNA form, the CDR3 reads TGTGCCAGCAGTTTATCAGGGACAGGGAACAATGAGCAGTTCTTC. Translating it yields CASSLSGTGNNEQFF. The V call is TRBV27, the J call TRBJ2-1, with 9 bases identical to TRBD1. The CDR3 runs to 15 residues. Germline trimming cut 0 bases from V and 5 bases from J; bases unmatched to any gene: 2. Germline lookup yields CDR1 MNHEY and CDR2 SMNVEV (reference sequence).

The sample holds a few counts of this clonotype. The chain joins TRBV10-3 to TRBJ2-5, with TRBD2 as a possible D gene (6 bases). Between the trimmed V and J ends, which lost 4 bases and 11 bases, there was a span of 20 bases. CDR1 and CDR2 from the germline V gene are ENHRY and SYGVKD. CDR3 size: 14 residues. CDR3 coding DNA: TGTGCCATCAGTGCTACTACTAGCCACAATGAGCAGTACTTC. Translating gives CAISATTSHNEQYF.

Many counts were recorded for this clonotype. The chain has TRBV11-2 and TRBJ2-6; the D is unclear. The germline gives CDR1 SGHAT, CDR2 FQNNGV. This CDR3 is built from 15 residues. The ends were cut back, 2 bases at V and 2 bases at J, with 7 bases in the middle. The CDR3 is CASSLMRTGANVLTF. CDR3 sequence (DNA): TGTGCCAGCAGCTTAATGAGAACTGGGGCCAACGTCCTGACTTTC.

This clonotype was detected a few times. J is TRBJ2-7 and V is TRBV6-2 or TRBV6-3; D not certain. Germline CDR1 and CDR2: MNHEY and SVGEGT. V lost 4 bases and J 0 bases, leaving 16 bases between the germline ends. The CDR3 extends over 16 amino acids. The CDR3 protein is CASSSEDRRSSYEQYF. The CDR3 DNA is TGTGCCAGCAGTTCAGAGGACCGTAGGAGCTCCTACGAGCAGTACTTC.

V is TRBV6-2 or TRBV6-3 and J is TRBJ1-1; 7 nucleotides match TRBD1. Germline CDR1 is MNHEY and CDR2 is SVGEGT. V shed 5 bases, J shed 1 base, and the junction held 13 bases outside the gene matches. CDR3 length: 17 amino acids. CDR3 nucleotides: TGTGCCAGCAGTCTTCTCCCACTTACAGGGGAGAACACTGAAGCTTTCTTT. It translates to CASSLLPLTGENTEAFF.

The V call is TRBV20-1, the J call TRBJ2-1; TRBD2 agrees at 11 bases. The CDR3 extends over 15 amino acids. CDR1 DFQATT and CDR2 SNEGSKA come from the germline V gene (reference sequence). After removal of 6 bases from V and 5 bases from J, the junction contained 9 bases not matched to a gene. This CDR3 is CSALEGTSGNNEQFF. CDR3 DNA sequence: TGCAGTGCCCTCGAGGGGACTAGCGGCAACAATGAGCAGTTCTTC.

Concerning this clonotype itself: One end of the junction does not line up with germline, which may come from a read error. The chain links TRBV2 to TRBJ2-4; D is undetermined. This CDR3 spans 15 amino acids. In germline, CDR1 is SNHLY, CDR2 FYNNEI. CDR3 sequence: CASSESRAWGNIRYF. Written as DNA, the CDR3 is TGTGCCAGCAGTGAAAGTCGCGCATGGGGAAACATTCGGTACTTC. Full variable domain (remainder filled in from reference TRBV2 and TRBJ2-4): EPEVTQTPSHQVTQMGQEVILRCVPISNHLYFYWYRQILGQKVEFLVSFYNNEISEKSEIFDDQFSVERPDGSNFTLKIRSTKLEDSAMYFCASSESRAWGNIRYFGAGTRLSVL.

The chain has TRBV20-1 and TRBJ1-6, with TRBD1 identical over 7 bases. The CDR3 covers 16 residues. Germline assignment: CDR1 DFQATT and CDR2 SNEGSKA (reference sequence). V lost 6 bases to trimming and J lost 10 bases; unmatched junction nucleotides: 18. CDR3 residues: CSARTQTTGVGSPLHF. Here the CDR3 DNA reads TGCAGTGCGCGAACACAGACCACAGGGGTCGGGTCACCCCTCCACTTT.

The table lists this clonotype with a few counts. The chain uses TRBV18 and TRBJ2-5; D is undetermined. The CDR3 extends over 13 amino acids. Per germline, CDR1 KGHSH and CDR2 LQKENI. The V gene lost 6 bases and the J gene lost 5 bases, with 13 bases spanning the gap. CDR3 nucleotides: TGTGCCAGCTCGGCTGACCAGACGGAGACCCAGTACTTC. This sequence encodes CASSADQTETQYF. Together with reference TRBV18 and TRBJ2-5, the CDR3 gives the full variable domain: NAGVMQNPRHLVRRRGQEARLRCSPMKGHSHVYWYRQLPEEGLKFMVYLQKENIIDESGMPKERFSAEFPKEGPSILRIQQVVRGDSAAYFCASSADQTETQYFGPGTRLLVL.

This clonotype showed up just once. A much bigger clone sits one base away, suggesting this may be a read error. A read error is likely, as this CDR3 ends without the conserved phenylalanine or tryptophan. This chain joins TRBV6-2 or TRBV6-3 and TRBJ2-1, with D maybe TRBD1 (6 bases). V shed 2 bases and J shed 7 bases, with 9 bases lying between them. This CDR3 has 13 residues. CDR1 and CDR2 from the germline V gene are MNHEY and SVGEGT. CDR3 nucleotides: TGTGCCAGCAGTTACCTGACAGGAAATGAGCAGTTCCTC. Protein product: CASSYLTGNEQFL.

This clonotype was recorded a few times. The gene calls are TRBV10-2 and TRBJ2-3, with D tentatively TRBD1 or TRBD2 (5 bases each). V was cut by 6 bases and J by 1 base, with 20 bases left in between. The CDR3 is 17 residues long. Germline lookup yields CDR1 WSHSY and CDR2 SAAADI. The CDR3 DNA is TGCGCCAGCAGCCCAAATCGACTACCGGGACGCACAGATACGCAGTATTTT. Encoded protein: CASSPNRLPGRTDTQYF.

CDR3 bases: TGTGCCAGCAGTCAAATCGGAGAGCAGTACTTC. It encodes CASSQIGEQYF. The gene calls are TRBV6-5 and TRBJ2-5, with D unresolved. CDR1 MNHEY and CDR2 SVGAGI come from the germline V gene. V lost 5 bases and J lost 11, with 12 bases in between. The length of the CDR3 is 11 residues.

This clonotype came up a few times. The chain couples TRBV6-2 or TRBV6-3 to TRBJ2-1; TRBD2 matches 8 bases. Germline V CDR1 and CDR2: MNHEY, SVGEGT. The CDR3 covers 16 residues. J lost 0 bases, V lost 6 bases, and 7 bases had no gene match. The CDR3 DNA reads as TGTGCCAGCAGGGGTTTTGCGGGGGGCTCCTACAATGAGCAGTTCTTC. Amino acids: CASRGFAGGSYNEQFF.

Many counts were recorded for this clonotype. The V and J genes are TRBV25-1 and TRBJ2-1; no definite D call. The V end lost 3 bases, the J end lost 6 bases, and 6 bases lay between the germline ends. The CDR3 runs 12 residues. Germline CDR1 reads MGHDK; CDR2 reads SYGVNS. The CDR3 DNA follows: TGTGCCAGCAGTGATCGGAGCAATGAGCAGTTCTTC. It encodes CASSDRSNEQFF.

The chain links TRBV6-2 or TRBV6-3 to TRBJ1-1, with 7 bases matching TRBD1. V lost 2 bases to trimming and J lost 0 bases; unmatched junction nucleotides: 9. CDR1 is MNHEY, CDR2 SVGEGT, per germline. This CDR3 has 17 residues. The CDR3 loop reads CASSYGRRDSMNTEAFF. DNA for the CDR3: TGTGCCAGCAGTTACGGACGCCGGGACAGTATGAACACTGAAGCTTTCTTT.

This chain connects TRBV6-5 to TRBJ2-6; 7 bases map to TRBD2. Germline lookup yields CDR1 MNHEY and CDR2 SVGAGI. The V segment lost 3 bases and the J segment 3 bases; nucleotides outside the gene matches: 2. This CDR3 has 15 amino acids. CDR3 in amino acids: CASSYGRGGANVLTF. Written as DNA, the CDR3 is TGTGCCAGCAGTTATGGGAGGGGTGGGGCCAACGTCCTGACTTTC.

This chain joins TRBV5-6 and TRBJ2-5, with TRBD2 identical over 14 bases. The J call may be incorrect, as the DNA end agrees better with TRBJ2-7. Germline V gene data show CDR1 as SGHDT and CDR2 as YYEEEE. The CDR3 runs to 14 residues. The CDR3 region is CASRTSGRAYEQYF. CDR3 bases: TGTGCCAGCAGGACTAGCGGGAGGGCCTACGAGCAGTACTTC.

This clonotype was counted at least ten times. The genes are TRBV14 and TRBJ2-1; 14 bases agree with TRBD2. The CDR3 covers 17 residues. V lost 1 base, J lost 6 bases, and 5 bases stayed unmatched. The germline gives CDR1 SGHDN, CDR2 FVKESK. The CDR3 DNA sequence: TGTGCCAGCAGCCAAGGAAGAGGGACTAGCGGGAGCAATGAGCAGTTCTTC. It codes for CASSQGRGTSGSNEQFF.

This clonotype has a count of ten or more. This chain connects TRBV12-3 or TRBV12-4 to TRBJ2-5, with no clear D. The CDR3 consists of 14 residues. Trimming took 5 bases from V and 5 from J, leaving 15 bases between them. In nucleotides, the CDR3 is TGTGCCAGCAGTACGACCGGCTTGCGGGAGACCCAGTACTTC. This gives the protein CASSTTGLRETQYF.

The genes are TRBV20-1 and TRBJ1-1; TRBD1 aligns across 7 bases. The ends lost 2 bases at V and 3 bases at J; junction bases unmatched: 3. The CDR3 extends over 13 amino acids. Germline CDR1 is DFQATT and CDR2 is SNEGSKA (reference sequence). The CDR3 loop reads CSARTGTDTEAFF. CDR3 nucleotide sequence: TGCAGTGCTAGAACCGGGACAGACACTGAAGCTTTCTTT.

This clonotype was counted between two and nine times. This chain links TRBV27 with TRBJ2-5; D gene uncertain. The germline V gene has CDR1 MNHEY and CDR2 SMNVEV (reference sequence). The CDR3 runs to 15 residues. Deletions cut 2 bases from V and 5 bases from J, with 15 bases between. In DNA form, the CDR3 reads TGTGCCAGCAGTTTAATCGGGCCAACGAAGGAGACCCAGTACTTC. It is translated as CASSLIGPTKETQYF.

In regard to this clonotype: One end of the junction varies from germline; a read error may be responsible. Here the CDR3 reads CANSKGAGGPVGTDTQYF. CDR3 coding DNA: TGTGCCAACAGCAAAGGAGCGGGGGGGCCGGTTGGCACAGATACGCAGTATTTT. V and J are TRBV5-5 and TRBJ2-3; 10 bases match TRBD2. The CDR3 length is 18 residues. The germline V gene has CDR1 SGHKS and CDR2 YYEKEE (reference sequence).